This T cell receptor (beta chain) came from a study of blood T cell repertoires in COVID-19. Overall study context: Spain, Italy and the United States supplied samples that represented acute and convalescent COVID-19. Sources were T cells, B-cell-depleted T cells, or PBMCs; the material itself was cDNA or gDNA.

Sequenced by immunoSEQ multiplex PCR; TCRdb stores in-frame clones only, minus some. Here the sample spans about 300,000 clones, about 87% being singletons. V was shortened by 5 bases and J by 7 bases, with 11 bases between the two germline ends. This CDR3 comprises 12 residues. Germline V gene sequence: CDR1 MNHEY, CDR2 SVGAGI. This clonotype was obtained from a woman in her twenties or thirties who had recovered from COVID-19. J is TRBJ1-2 and V is TRBV6-5; D is ambiguous. Specimen: peripheral blood. The CDR3: CASSPFSGGYTF. The CDR3 DNA is TGTGCCAGCAGTCCTTTTTCAGGTGGCTACACCTTC.